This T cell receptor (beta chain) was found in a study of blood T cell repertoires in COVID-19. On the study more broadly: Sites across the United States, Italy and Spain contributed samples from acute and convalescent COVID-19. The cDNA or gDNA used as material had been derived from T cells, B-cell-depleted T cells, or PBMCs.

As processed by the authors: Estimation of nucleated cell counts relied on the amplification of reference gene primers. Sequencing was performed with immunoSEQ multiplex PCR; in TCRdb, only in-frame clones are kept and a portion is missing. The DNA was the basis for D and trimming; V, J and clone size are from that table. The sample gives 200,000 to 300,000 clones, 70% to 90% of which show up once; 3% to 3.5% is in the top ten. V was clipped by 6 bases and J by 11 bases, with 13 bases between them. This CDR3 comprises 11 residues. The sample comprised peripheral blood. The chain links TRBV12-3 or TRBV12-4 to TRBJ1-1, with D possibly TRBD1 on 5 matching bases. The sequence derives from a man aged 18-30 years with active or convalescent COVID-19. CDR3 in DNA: TGTGCCAGCAGGGACATAGCGGAGGCTTTCTTT. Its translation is CASRDIAEAFF.